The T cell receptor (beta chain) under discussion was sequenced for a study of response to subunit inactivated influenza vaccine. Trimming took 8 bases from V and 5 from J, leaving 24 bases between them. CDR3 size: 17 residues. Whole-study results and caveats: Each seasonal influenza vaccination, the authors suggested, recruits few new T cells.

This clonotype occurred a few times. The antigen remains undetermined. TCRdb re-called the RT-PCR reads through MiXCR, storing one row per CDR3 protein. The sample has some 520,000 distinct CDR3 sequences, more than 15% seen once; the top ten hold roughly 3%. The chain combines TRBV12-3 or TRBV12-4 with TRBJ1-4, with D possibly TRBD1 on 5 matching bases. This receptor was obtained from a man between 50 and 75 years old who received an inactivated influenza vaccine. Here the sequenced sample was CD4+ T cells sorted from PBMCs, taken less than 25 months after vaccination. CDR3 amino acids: CASSEEGWEAANEKLFF. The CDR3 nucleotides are TGTGCCAGCTCGGAGGAGGGGTGGGAGGCCGCCAATGAAAAACTGTTTTTT.